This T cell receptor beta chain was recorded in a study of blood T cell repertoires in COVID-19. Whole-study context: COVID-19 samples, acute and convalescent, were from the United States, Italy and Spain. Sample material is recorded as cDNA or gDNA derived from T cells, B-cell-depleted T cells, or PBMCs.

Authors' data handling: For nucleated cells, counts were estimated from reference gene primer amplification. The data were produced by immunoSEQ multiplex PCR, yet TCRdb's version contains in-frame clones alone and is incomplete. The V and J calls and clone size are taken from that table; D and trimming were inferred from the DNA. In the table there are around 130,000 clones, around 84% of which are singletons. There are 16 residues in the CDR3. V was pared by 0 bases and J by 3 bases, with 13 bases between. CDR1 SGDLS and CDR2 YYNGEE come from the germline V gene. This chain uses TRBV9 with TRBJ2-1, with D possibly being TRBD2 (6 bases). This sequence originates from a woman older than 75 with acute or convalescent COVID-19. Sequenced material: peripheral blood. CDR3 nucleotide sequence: TGTGCCAGCAGCGTAGGGGGGGTGAGGCTCTACAATGAGCAGTTCTTC. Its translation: CASSVGGVRLYNEQFF. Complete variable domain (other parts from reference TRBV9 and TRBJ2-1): DSGVTQTPKHLITATGQRVTLRCSPRSGDLSVYWYQQSLDQGLQFLIQYYNGEERAKGNILERFSAQQFPDLHSELNLSSLELGDSALYFCASSVGGVRLYNEQFFGPGTRLTVL.